The clone carrying this TCR beta chain was seen many times. Its specificity is not known. The data derive from a study of metastatic and nonmetastatic thyroid tumors. At the level of the study: The comparison covered peripheral blood and tumor or nodule tissue in malignant and benign thyroid patients.

Thyroid surgery had not been preceded by any treatment in any patient. The study's findings and limits: Malignant tumors reportedly showed significantly higher TCR beta diversity than benign nodules in both blood and tumor.

In the original analysis: A classifier for distant metastasis in papillary thyroid cancer was constructed using CDR3 differences observed across clinicopathological groups. MiXCR was used by TCRdb to re-call the PCR reads. These V and J calls are TCRdb output, not the study's own analysis. The sample lists more than 30,000 clones, about 20% occurring once. V was pared by 5 bases and J by 4 bases, with 4 bases of the junction left unmatched. Germline CDR1 is SGHTA and CDR2 is FQGNSA. The CDR3 extends over 13 amino acids. The sequence was obtained from a female donor with papillary thyroid cancer or a benign thyroid nodule (not recorded which). Some clones in this sample may be carry-over from other donors' samples. Specimen: blood. The chain couples TRBV7-2 to TRBJ1-2; 7 bases are shared with TRBD1. The CDR3 sequence: CASSLGQVYGYTF. In DNA, the CDR3 is TGTGCCAGCAGCCTTGGACAGGTCTATGGCTACACCTTC.